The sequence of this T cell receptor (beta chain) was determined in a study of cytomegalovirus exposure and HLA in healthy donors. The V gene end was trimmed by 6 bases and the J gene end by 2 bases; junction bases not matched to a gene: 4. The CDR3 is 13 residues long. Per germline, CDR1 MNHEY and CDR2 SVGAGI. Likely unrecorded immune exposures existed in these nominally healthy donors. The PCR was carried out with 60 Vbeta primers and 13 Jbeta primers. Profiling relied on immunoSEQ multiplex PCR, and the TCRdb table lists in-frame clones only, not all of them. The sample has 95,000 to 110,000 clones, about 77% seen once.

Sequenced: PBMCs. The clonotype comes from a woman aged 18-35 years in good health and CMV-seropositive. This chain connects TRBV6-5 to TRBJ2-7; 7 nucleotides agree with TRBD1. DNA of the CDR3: TGTGCCAGCAGCCGGGACAGAGCCTACGAGCAGTACTTC. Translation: CASSRDRAYEQYF.